A selection of T cell receptor beta chains follows, all from one sample in a study of OX40 agonist ivuxolimab in advanced cancers. Clones were read by immunoSEQ multiplex PCR, and TCRdb kept only the in-frame ones, dropping some. The table lists some 74,000 clones, less than 90% of them singletons, with roughly 0.5% in the top ten. Sequences were derived from CD4+ or CD8+ T cells sorted from blood, sampled in a trial of the OX40 agonist ivuxolimab. The receptors derive from an adult with an advanced solid tumor such as melanoma, head and neck, liver or kidney cancer. Both conserved end residues are part of each CDR3. The D gene is left open where the match is weak. Size is omitted from some rows. Given values are once, few, many or a class for expanded clones.

j_gene: TRBJ2-3
v_gene: TRBV28
d_gene: TRBD2
abundance: NA
CDR3nt: TGTGCCAGCCTAGGGCTAGCGGGGGGAAGCACAGATACGCAGTATTTT
CDR3aa: CASLGLAGGSTDTQYF

j_gene: TRBJ2-3
v_gene: TRBV12-5
d_gene: NA
abundance: NA
CDR3nt: TGTGCTAGTGGTTCCAGATCATACAGCACAGATACGCAGTATTTT
CDR3aa: CASGSRSYSTDTQYF

j_gene: TRBJ2-7
v_gene: TRBV10-1
d_gene: NA
abundance: few
CDR3nt: TGCGCCAGCAGTGAGTACCCGGGCGACGAGCAGTACTTC
CDR3aa: CASSEYPGDEQYF

j_gene: TRBJ2-7
v_gene: TRBV2
d_gene: NA
abundance: NA
CDR3nt: TGTGCCAGCAGCCTGGTCCCCTCCTACGAGCAGTACTTC
CDR3aa: CASSLVPSYEQYF

j_gene: TRBJ1-2
v_gene: TRBV11-3
d_gene: TRBD1
abundance: NA
CDR3nt: TGTGCCAGCAGCCCACAGGGGGACTATGGCTACACCTTC
CDR3aa: CASSPQGDYGYTF

j_gene: TRBJ1-2
v_gene: TRBV10-3
d_gene: TRBD1
abundance: NA
CDR3nt: TGTGCCATCAGGTCCGACAGGGCCTATGGCTACACCTTC
CDR3aa: CAIRSDRAYGYTF

j_gene: TRBJ1-1
v_gene: TRBV28
d_gene: TRBD1
abundance: NA
CDR3nt: TGTGCCAGCAGTTTATTGACAGGGGTCCCTGAAGCTTTCTTT
CDR3aa: CASSLLTGVPEAFF

j_gene: TRBJ2-5
v_gene: TRBV28
d_gene: NA
abundance: NA
CDR3nt: TGTGCCAGCAGTTTTCGGGGGCGGGAGACCCAGTACTTC
CDR3aa: CASSFRGRETQYF

j_gene: TRBJ1-1
v_gene: TRBV5-1
d_gene: NA
abundance: NA
CDR3nt: TGCGCCAGCAGGACAGATCCAATGAACACTGAAGCTTTCTTT
CDR3aa: CASRTDPMNTEAFF

j_gene: TRBJ1-2
v_gene: TRBV7-9
d_gene: TRBD1
abundance: NA
CDR3nt: TGTGCCAGCAGCTCAGGACAGGGTACCAGATATGGCTACACCTTC
CDR3aa: CASSSGQGTRYGYTF

j_gene: TRBJ1-2
v_gene: TRBV18
d_gene: NA
abundance: NA
CDR3nt: TGTGCCAGCTCACCACAGGAGTTCGCATATGGCTACACCTTC
CDR3aa: CASSPQEFAYGYTF

j_gene: TRBJ1-1
v_gene: TRBV19
d_gene: NA
abundance: NA
CDR3nt: TGTGCCAGTACCCCTTGGAGCCGGGGCACTGAAGCTTTCTTT
CDR3aa: CASTPWSRGTEAFF

j_gene: TRBJ1-1
v_gene: TRBV5-4
d_gene: NA
abundance: few
CDR3nt: TGTGCCAGCAGCTTGGAGGCGTGGAACACTGAAGCTTTCTTT
CDR3aa: CASSLEAWNTEAFF

j_gene: TRBJ2-5
v_gene: TRBV9
d_gene: TRBD2
abundance: NA
CDR3nt: TGTGCCAGCAGTTTACAGGCTAGCGGGAGGGGTGAGACCCAGTACTTC
CDR3aa: CASSLQASGRGETQYF

j_gene: TRBJ1-5
v_gene: TRBV6-1
d_gene: NA
abundance: once
CDR3nt: TGTGCCACCGGGAAAAGGAAAGATCAGCCCCAGCATTTT
CDR3aa: CATGKRKDQPQHF

j_gene: TRBJ1-1
v_gene: TRBV5-4
d_gene: NA
abundance: NA
CDR3nt: TGTGCCAGCAGCTTGGACGGAAAGGGTGAAGCTTTCTTT
CDR3aa: CASSLDGKGEAFF

j_gene: TRBJ1-1
v_gene: TRBV7-8
d_gene: TRBD1
abundance: NA
CDR3nt: TGTGCCAGCAGCTTTAATCCAGGGGGATACACTGAAGCTTTCTTT
CDR3aa: CASSFNPGGYTEAFF

j_gene: TRBJ1-2
v_gene: TRBV5-5
d_gene: NA
abundance: once
CDR3nt: TGTGCCAGCAAGCTCAACACAGAGGTTAACTATGGCTACACCTTC
CDR3aa: CASKLNTEVNYGYTF

j_gene: TRBJ1-2
v_gene: TRBV18
d_gene: NA
abundance: NA
CDR3nt: TGTGCCAGCTCGCCTACCGGGAGAAACTATGGCTACACCTTC
CDR3aa: CASSPTGRNYGYTF

j_gene: TRBJ1-4
v_gene: TRBV4-2
d_gene: TRBD1
abundance: NA
CDR3nt: TGTGCCAGCAGCCAAGAGGGACAGGGGGGCCGAAAACTGTTTTTT
CDR3aa: CASSQEGQGGRKLFF

j_gene: TRBJ2-2
v_gene: TRBV5-4
d_gene: TRBD1
abundance: NA
CDR3nt: TGTGCCAGCAGCTTGGCCTCTGACAGGGGGAGAGGGGAGCTGTTTTTT
CDR3aa: CASSLASDRGRGELFF

j_gene: TRBJ2-5
v_gene: TRBV5-4
d_gene: TRBD1
abundance: NA
CDR3nt: TGTGCCAGCAGCTCTGGACAGGGCCGAGTTACTGAGACCCAGTACTTC
CDR3aa: CASSSGQGRVTETQYF

j_gene: TRBJ1-2
v_gene: TRBV6-5
d_gene: NA
abundance: NA
CDR3nt: TGTGCCAGCACCCCCGGGTCCTCGGTCTGTGGCTACACCTTC
CDR3aa: CASTPGSSVCGYTF

j_gene: TRBJ1-4
v_gene: TRBV4-1
d_gene: TRBD1
abundance: NA
CDR3nt: TGCGCCAGCAGCCCCGGACAGGGAAGTGAAAAACTGTTTTTT
CDR3aa: CASSPGQGSEKLFF

j_gene: TRBJ1-1
v_gene: TRBV15
d_gene: NA
abundance: NA
CDR3nt: TGTGCCACCAGCAGACCCTCCGGGACGGTGAACACTGAAGCTTTCTTT
CDR3aa: CATSRPSGTVNTEAFF

j_gene: TRBJ2-5
v_gene: TRBV28
d_gene: TRBD2
abundance: NA
CDR3nt: TGTGCCAGCAGCCGACGCGGCGGGGGGGCATTTCTCGAGACCCAGTACTTC
CDR3aa: CASSRRGGGAFLETQYF

j_gene: TRBJ2-7
v_gene: TRBV7-8
d_gene: TRBD2
abundance: NA
CDR3nt: TGTGCCAGCAGCTTAGCTGGGGGGACTAGCGGGAGTAACGAGCAGTACTTC
CDR3aa: CASSLAGGTSGSNEQYF

j_gene: TRBJ2-2
v_gene: TRBV6-1
d_gene: NA
abundance: few
CDR3nt: TGTGCCAGCAGTACGTGGCAGGTGAACACCGGGGAGCTGTTTTTT
CDR3aa: CASSTWQVNTGELFF

j_gene: TRBJ2-5
v_gene: TRBV11-2
d_gene: TRBD2
abundance: NA
CDR3nt: TGTGCCAGCAGCTTAAGCCAGACTAGCGGGAGACAAGAGACCCAGTACTTC
CDR3aa: CASSLSQTSGRQETQYF

j_gene: TRBJ1-2
v_gene: TRBV2
d_gene: NA
abundance: NA
CDR3nt: TGTGCCAGCAGTGGTCAGGACTATGGCTACACCTTC
CDR3aa: CASSGQDYGYTF

j_gene: TRBJ1-1
v_gene: TRBV18
d_gene: TRBD1
abundance: once
CDR3nt: TGTGCCAGCTCCCGGGACAGGCTGAACACTGAAGCTTTCTTT
CDR3aa: CASSRDRLNTEAFF

j_gene: TRBJ2-1
v_gene: TRBV11-2
d_gene: TRBD2
abundance: NA
CDR3nt: TGTGCCAGCAGCTTAGTTAGGACTAGCGGGAGACGAAATGAGCAGTTCTTC
CDR3aa: CASSLVRTSGRRNEQFF

j_gene: TRBJ2-7
v_gene: TRBV11-3
d_gene: NA
abundance: NA
CDR3nt: TGTGCCAGCAGCTTCTCCAGAGCCTACGAGCAGTACTTC
CDR3aa: CASSFSRAYEQYF

j_gene: TRBJ1-2
v_gene: TRBV4-1
d_gene: NA
abundance: NA
CDR3nt: TGCGCCAGCAGCCAAGAAGGCGCCGGCGGGATAAGTTATGGCTACACCTTC
CDR3aa: CASSQEGAGGISYGYTF

j_gene: TRBJ2-7
v_gene: TRBV27
d_gene: NA
abundance: NA
CDR3nt: TGTGCCAGCAGTTTATCAGCCGTCATGGGGGAGCAGTACTTC
CDR3aa: CASSLSAVMGEQYF

j_gene: TRBJ2-3
v_gene: TRBV10-3
d_gene: TRBD2
abundance: NA
CDR3nt: TGTGCCATCAGCCCGGGACTAGCGGGGGATACGCAGTATTTT
CDR3aa: CAISPGLAGDTQYF

j_gene: TRBJ2-1
v_gene: TRBV15
d_gene: TRBD2
abundance: once
CDR3nt: TGTGCCACCAGCAGGGATAGCGGGAGGGGCAATGAGCAGTTCTTC
CDR3aa: CATSRDSGRGNEQFF

j_gene: TRBJ1-5
v_gene: TRBV28
d_gene: TRBD1
abundance: NA
CDR3nt: TGTGCCAGCAGCAGAGACAGGGGTAGCAATCAGCCCCAGCATTTT
CDR3aa: CASSRDRGSNQPQHF

j_gene: TRBJ2-2
v_gene: TRBV5-1
d_gene: NA
abundance: NA
CDR3nt: TGCGCCAGCAGCTTGGCCGGGGGCAGCACCGGGGAGCTGTTTTTT
CDR3aa: CASSLAGGSTGELFF

j_gene: TRBJ1-1
v_gene: TRBV10-3
d_gene: NA
abundance: NA
CDR3nt: TGTGCCATCAGGCTTTCCGACTATGGCACTGAAGCTTTCTTT
CDR3aa: CAIRLSDYGTEAFF

j_gene: TRBJ1-6
v_gene: TRBV10-3
d_gene: NA
abundance: NA
CDR3nt: TGTGCCATCAGTGACCTCTCCTATAATTCACCCCTCCACTTT
CDR3aa: CAISDLSYNSPLHF

j_gene: TRBJ2-7
v_gene: TRBV18
d_gene: NA
abundance: NA
CDR3nt: TGTGCCAGCTCACCCTCCTTGCTAGGGGACGGAAGCTCCTACGAGCAGTACTTC
CDR3aa: CASSPSLLGDGSSYEQYF

j_gene: TRBJ1-5
v_gene: TRBV28
d_gene: NA
abundance: NA
CDR3nt: TGTGCCAGCAGTAGCGGTACCGGGACAACTAATCAGCCCCAGCATTTT
CDR3aa: CASSSGTGTTNQPQHF

j_gene: TRBJ2-7
v_gene: TRBV2
d_gene: NA
abundance: NA
CDR3nt: TGTGCCAGCAGTGAAGAACGATTAACGGGCGAGCAGTACTTC
CDR3aa: CASSEERLTGEQYF

j_gene: TRBJ1-1
v_gene: TRBV7-8
d_gene: NA
abundance: once
CDR3nt: TGTGCCAGCAGCCCCCAAGAAATTCACACTGAAGCTTTCTTT
CDR3aa: CASSPQEIHTEAFF

j_gene: TRBJ1-4
v_gene: TRBV28
d_gene: NA
abundance: NA
CDR3nt: TGTGCCAGCGGATCGACCCGGGATGGCGAAAAACTGTTTTTT
CDR3aa: CASGSTRDGEKLFF

j_gene: TRBJ1-5
v_gene: TRBV19
d_gene: NA
abundance: once
CDR3nt: TGTGCCAGTAGTAACAGACTCAATCAGCCCCAGCATTTT
CDR3aa: CASSNRLNQPQHF

j_gene: TRBJ2-5
v_gene: TRBV28
d_gene: NA
abundance: NA
CDR3nt: TGTGCCAGCAGTCGTGCACAGGGAGGTGAGACCCAGTACTTC
CDR3aa: CASSRAQGGETQYF

j_gene: TRBJ2-1
v_gene: TRBV5-1
d_gene: NA
abundance: NA
CDR3nt: TGCGCCAGCAGCTTGGCCGATCTGTACAATGAGCAGTTCTTC
CDR3aa: CASSLADLYNEQFF